Sequencing of this T cell receptor beta chain was carried out in a study of immune evolution from preneoplasia to lung adenocarcinoma. About this clone itself: Its antigen is unidentified.

Patient tissue came from resections in Japan or China, 2014–2017. Histologic diagnosis was independently verified by two lung pathologists. CDR1 and CDR2 from the germline V gene are PRHDT and FYEKMQ (reference sequence). J gave up 6 bases and V 5 bases, and 16 bases lay outside the gene matches. The CDR3 length is 17 residues. Data came from immunoSEQ multiplex PCR; TCRdb stores just in-frame clones and leaves some out. This sample has about 9,500 clones, with 70% to 80% found just once. Study-level points and caveats: Later-stage lesions seemingly showed higher T cell density and diversity than normal lung.

Sequenced sample: FFPE minimally invasive lung adenocarcinoma tissue. V gene TRBV13 combines with J gene TRBJ2-3; 8 positions match TRBD2. The receptor's source is a donor at least 70 years old with lung adenocarcinoma. The CDR3 DNA sequence: TGTGCCAGCAGCCCACCCCCACTAGCGGAAAGAGGGGATACGCAGTATTTT. It translates to CASSPPPLAERGDTQYF.